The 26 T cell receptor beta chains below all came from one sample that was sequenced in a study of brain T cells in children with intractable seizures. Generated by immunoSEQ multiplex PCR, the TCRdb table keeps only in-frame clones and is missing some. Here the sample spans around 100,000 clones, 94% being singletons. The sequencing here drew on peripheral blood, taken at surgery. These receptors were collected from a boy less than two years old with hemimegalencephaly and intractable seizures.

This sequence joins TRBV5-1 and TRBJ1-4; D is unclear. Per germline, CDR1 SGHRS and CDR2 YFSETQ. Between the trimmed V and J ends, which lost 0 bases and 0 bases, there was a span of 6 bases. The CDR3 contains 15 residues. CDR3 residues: CASSLVAATNEKLFF. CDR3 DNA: TGCGCCAGCAGCTTGGTGGCAGCAACTAATGAAAAACTGTTTTTT.

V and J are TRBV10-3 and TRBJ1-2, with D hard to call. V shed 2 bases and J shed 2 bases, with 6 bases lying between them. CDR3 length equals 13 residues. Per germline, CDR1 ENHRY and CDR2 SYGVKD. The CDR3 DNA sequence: TGTGCCATCAGTGAGGCCGGGAACTATGGCTACACCTTC. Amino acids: CAISEAGNYGYTF.

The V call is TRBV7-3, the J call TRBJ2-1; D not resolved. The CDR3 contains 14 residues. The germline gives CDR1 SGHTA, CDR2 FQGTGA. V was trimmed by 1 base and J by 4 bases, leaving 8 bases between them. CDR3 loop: CASSLNPGYNEQFF. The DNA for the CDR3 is TGTGCCAGCAGCTTAAACCCAGGTTACAATGAGCAGTTCTTC.

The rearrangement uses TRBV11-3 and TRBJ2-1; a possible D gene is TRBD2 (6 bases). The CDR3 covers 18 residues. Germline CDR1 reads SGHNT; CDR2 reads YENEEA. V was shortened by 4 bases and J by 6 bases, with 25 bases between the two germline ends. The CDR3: CASSSRGFIRESGNEQFF. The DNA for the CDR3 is TGTGCCAGCAGCTCTAGAGGGTTCATACGGGAGTCCGGCAATGAGCAGTTCTTC.

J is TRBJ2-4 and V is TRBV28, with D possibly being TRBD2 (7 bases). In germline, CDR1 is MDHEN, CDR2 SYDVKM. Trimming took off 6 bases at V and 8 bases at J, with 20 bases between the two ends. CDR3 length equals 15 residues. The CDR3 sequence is CASRGAAGARDIQYF. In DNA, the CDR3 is TGTGCCAGCAGGGGGGCTGCGGGAGCTAGGGACATTCAGTACTTC.

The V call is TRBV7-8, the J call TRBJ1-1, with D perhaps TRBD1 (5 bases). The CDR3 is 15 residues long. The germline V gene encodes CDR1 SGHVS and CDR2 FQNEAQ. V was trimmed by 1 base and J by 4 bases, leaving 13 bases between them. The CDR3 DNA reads TGTGCCAGCAGCTTAGGAGGGTCGGGGGGCACTGAAGCTTTCTTT. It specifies CASSLGGSGGTEAFF.

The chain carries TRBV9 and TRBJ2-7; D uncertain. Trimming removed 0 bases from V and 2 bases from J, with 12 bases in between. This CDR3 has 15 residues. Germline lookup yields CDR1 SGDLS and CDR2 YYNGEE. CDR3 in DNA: TGTGCCAGCAGCGTAGGGCCGCCGGTCACCTACGAGCAGTACTTC. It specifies CASSVGPPVTYEQYF.

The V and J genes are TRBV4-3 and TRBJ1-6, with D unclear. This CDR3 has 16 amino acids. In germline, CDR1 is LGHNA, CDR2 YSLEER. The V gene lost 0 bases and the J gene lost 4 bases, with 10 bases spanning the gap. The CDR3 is CASSQEPGLYNSPLHF. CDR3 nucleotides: TGCGCCAGCAGCCAAGAGCCAGGACTTTATAATTCACCCCTCCACTTT.

CDR3 coding DNA: TGTGCCAGCAGCTTAGGGGGGGGTAGAAACACTGAAGCTTTCTTT. Translating gives CASSLGGGRNTEAFF. The chain combines TRBV11-2 with TRBJ1-1, with D perhaps matching TRBD1 (5 bases). V dropped 1 base and J dropped 2 bases, with 11 bases sitting between them. Looked up from germline, CDR1 is SGHAT and CDR2 is FQNNGV. The length of the CDR3 is 15 residues.

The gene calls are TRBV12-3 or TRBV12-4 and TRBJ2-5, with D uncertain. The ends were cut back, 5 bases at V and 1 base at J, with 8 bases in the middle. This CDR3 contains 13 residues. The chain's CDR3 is CASSRLIQETQYF. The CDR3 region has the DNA TGTGCCAGCAGTCGACTGATCCAAGAGACCCAGTACTTC.

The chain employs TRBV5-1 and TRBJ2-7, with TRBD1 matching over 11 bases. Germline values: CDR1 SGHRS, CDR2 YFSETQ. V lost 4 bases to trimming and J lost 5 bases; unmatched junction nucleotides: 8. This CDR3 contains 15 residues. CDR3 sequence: CASSTPDRGQDEQYF. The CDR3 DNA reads TGCGCCAGCAGCACGCCGGACAGGGGGCAGGACGAGCAGTACTTC.

The CDR3 is CAWGATGWASPLHF. CDR3 DNA: TGTGCCTGGGGGGCCACAGGTTGGGCTTCACCCCTCCACTTT. This chain links TRBV30 with TRBJ1-6, with a weak D call TRBD1 (5 bases). The CDR3 totals 14 residues. Between the trimmed V and J ends, which lost 5 bases and 9 bases, there was a span of 17 bases. Germline V lookup: CDR1 GTSNPN, CDR2 SVGIG (reference sequence).

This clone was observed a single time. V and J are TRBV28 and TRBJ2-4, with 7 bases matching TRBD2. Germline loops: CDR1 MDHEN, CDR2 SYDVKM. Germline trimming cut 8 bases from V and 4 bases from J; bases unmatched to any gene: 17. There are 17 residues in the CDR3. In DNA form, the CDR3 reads TGTGCCAGCGCCCAAATGGTTTCGGGGGGTATGAAAAACATTCAGTACTTC. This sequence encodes CASAQMVSGGMKNIQYF.

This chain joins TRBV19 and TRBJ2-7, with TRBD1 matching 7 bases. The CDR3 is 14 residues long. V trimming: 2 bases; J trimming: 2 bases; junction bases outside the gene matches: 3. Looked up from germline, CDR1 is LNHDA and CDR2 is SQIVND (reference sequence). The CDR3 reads CASSIKTGPYEQYF. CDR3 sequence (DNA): TGTGCCAGTAGTATAAAGACAGGGCCCTACGAGCAGTACTTC. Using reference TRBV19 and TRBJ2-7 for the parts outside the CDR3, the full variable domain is DGGITQSPKYLFRKEGQNVTLSCEQNLNHDAMYWYRQDPGQGLRLIYYSQIVNDFQKGDIAEGYSVSREKKESFPLTVTSAQKNPTAFYLCASSIKTGPYEQYFGPGTRLTVT.

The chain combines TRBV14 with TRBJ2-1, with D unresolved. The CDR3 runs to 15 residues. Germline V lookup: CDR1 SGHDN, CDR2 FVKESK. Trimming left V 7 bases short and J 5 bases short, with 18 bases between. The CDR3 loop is CASNSRSAGHNEQFF. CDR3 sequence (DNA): TGTGCCAGCAATTCCCGGAGCGCCGGACACAATGAGCAGTTCTTC.

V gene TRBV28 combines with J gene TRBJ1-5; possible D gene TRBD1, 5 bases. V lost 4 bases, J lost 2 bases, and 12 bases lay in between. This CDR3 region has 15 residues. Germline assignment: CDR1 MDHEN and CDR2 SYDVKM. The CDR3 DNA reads TGTGCCAGCAGTTGGGGACCTGGGGGCAATCAGCCCCAGCATTTT. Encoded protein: CASSWGPGGNQPQHF. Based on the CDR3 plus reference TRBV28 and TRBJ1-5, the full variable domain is DVKVTQSSRYLVKRTGEKVFLECVQDMDHENMFWYRQDPGLGLRLIYFSYDVKMKEKGDIPEGYSVSREKKERFSLILESASTNQTSMYLCASSWGPGGNQPQHFGDGTRLSIL.

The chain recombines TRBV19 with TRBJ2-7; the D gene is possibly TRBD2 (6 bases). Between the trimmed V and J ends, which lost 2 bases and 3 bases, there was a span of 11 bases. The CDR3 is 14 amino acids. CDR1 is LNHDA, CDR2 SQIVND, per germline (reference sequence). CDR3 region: CASSINERVYEQYF. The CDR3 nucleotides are TGTGCCAGTAGTATAAATGAGCGGGTCTACGAGCAGTACTTC.

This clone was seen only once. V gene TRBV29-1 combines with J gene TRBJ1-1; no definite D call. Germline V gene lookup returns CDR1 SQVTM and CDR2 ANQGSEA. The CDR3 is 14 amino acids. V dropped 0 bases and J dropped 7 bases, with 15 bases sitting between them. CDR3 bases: TGCAGCGTTGAAGAGGGCCCTCGCGGCGGTGAAGCTTTCTTT. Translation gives CSVEEGPRGGEAFF.

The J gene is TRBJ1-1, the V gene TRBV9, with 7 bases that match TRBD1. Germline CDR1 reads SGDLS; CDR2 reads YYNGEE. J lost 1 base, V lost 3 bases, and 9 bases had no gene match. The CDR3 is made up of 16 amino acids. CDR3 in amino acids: CASSAFYQGGNTEAFF. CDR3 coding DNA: TGTGCCAGCAGCGCGTTTTATCAGGGGGGGAACACTGAAGCTTTCTTT.

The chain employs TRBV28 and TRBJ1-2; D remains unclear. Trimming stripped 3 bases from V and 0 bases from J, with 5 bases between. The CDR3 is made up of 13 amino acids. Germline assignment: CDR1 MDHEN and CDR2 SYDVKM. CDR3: CASSLGTNYGYTF. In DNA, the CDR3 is TGTGCCAGCAGTTTGGGAACTAACTATGGCTACACCTTC.

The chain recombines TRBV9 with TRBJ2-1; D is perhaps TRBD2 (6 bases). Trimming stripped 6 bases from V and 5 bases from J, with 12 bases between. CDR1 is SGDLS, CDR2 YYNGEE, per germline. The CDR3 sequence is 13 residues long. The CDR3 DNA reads TGTGCCAGCACTCGCGGGATCAACAATGAGCAGTTCTTC. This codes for CASTRGINNEQFF.

This CDR3 is CASSLVLTGVNRTEAFF. The CDR3 DNA reads TGCGCCAGCAGCTTGGTTTTGACAGGGGTTAATCGCACTGAAGCTTTCTTT. This sequence joins TRBV5-1 and TRBJ1-1, with 8 bases identical to TRBD1. Germline V gene data show CDR1 as SGHRS and CDR2 as YFSETQ. This CDR3 is built from 17 residues. J gave up 4 bases and V 0 bases, and 11 bases lay outside the gene matches.

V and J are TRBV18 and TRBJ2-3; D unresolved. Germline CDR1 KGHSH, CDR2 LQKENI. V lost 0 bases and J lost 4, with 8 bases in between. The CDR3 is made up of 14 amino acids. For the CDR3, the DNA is TGTGCCAGCTCACCACCTAGCCTCCCAGATACGCAGTATTTT. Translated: CASSPPSLPDTQYF.

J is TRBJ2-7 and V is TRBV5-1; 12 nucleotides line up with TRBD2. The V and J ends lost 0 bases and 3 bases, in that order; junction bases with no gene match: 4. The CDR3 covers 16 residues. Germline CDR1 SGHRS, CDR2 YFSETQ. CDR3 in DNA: TGCGCCAGCAGCTTGGTGATGACTAGCGGGAGCTACGAGCAGTACTTC. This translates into CASSLVMTSGSYEQYF.

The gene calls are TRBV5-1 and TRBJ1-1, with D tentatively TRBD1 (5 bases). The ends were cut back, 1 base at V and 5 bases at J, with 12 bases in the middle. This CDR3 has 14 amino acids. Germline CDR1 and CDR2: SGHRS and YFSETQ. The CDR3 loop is CASSLSRGGTEAFF. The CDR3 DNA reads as TGCGCCAGCAGCTTGTCAAGGGGAGGTACTGAAGCTTTCTTT.

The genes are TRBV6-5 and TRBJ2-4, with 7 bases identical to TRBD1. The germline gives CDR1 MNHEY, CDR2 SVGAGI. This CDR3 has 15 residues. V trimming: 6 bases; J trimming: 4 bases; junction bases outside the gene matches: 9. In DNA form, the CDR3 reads TGTGCCAGCAGCCCAAGTGGACAGGCAAAAAACATTCAGTACTTC. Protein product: CASSPSGQAKNIQYF.